The 9 T cell receptor beta chains listed next were all sequenced from one sample in a study of cytomegalovirus exposure and HLA in healthy donors. Produced via immunoSEQ multiplex PCR; TCRdb's table is partial and in-frame only. Of about 62,000 clones in the sample, approximately 95% are singletons; the top ten hold around 7%. The sequencing input was PBMCs. The origin of the receptors is a woman younger than 35 in good health and CMV-seropositive.

This chain connects TRBV6-6 to TRBJ2-3; 15 bases line up with TRBD2. Unmatched junction bases numbered 2, after V lost 6 bases and J lost 1 base. This CDR3 comprises 16 residues. Germline CDR1 is MNHNY and CDR2 is SVGAGI (reference sequence). The CDR3: CASRRTSGGGTDTQYF. The CDR3 bases are TGTGCCAGCAGACGGACTAGCGGGGGGGGCACAGATACGCAGTATTTT.

This chain uses TRBV6-1 with TRBJ1-5; 7 positions agree with TRBD1. V lost 7 bases and J lost 0; bases outside the gene matches: 6. There are 15 residues in the CDR3. Germline CDR1 and CDR2: MNHNS and SASEGT. CDR3 protein: CASTQTGYSNQPQHF. The CDR3 DNA follows: TGTGCCAGCACACAGACAGGGTATAGCAATCAGCCCCAGCATTTT.

The chain couples TRBV9 to TRBJ2-3; 7 nucleotides line up with TRBD2. CDR3 length equals 16 residues. V was clipped by 4 bases and J by 5 bases; unmatched bases: 13. Per germline, CDR1 SGDLS and CDR2 YYNGEE. The CDR3, as DNA: TGTGCCAGCAGCACCCATGAGGGGAGGGCCGTAGATACGCAGTATTTT. This sequence encodes CASSTHEGRAVDTQYF.

The CDR3 loop reads CASSLTTGSSYNEQFF. The CDR3 DNA is TGTGCCAGCAGCTTAACGACAGGTAGCTCCTACAATGAGCAGTTCTTC. The rearrangement uses TRBV7-3 and TRBJ2-1; D is perhaps TRBD1 (6 bases). Trimming removed 0 bases from V and 0 bases from J, with 9 bases in between. Germline V gene sequence: CDR1 SGHTA, CDR2 FQGTGA. The CDR3 is 16 amino acids.

In its sample, this clone was seen once. This chain connects TRBV7-9 to TRBJ1-5; D unresolved. V lost 6 bases and J 4 bases, leaving 10 bases between the germline ends. The CDR3 spans 13 residues. Looked up from germline, CDR1 is SEHNR and CDR2 is FQNEAQ (reference sequence). The CDR3 DNA sequence: TGTGCCAGCAGGTCGAGTTCTAATCAGCCCCAGCATTTT. This gives the protein CASRSSSNQPQHF.

The chain joins TRBV4-1 to TRBJ2-7; TRBD1 aligns across 9 bases. The CDR3 is 14 amino acids. Per the germline V gene, CDR1 is MGHRA and CDR2 is YSYEKL. Trimming at V came to 4 bases and at J to 7 bases, leaving 8 bases not matched to a gene. The CDR3 loop reads CASSPRDRVGEQYF. The CDR3 nucleotides read TGCGCCAGCAGCCCCCGGGACAGGGTCGGAGAGCAGTACTTC.

The J gene is TRBJ1-2, the V gene TRBV28, with 7 positions matching TRBD1. The CDR3 consists of 17 residues. The V segment lost 4 bases and the J segment 8 bases; nucleotides outside the gene matches: 19. Germline V gene data show CDR1 as MDHEN and CDR2 as SYDVKM. The CDR3 nucleotides read TGTGCCAGCAGTTCAAGACAGGGCGCGCGAGGGGGTTCGGGCTACACCTTC. Its protein product is CASSSRQGARGGSGYTF.

The chain recombines TRBV5-1 with TRBJ2-7; a weak D match, TRBD1 (6 bases). The CDR3 is 14 amino acids. In germline, CDR1 is SGHRS, CDR2 YFSETQ. Trimming took 0 bases from V and 3 from J, leaving 10 bases between them. Here the CDR3 reads CASSLATGYYEQYF. The CDR3 DNA reads TGCGCCAGCAGCTTGGCCACAGGGTACTACGAGCAGTACTTC.

V usage is TRBV5-6 and J usage is TRBJ2-7; 9 bases line up with TRBD1. The germline CDR1 and CDR2 sequences are SGHDT and YYEEEE. The CDR3 covers 15 residues. Trimming cost V 1 base and J 3 bases; bases outside gene matches: 5. Written as DNA, the CDR3 is TGTGCCAGCAGCTTGTGGACAGGGGTGAACTACGAGCAGTACTTC. It is translated as CASSLWTGVNYEQYF.